This T cell receptor (beta chain) was found in a study of response to subunit inactivated influenza vaccine. Findings and caveats of the study: That few new T cells are recruited by each seasonal influenza vaccination was the authors' suggestion.

The ends lost 5 bases at V and 4 bases at J; junction bases unmatched: 10. CDR1 SGHTA and CDR2 FQGNSA come from the germline V gene. The CDR3 has 16 residues. TCRdb ran MiXCR on the RT-PCR reads and lists one entry per CDR3 protein. The sample shows 540,000 or so distinct CDR3 sequences, 13% of them seen only once. Concerning this clonotype itself: Antigen: not known.

The J gene is TRBJ2-1, the V gene TRBV7-2, with 8 bases lining up with TRBD2. The sequencing here drew on PBMCs from blood, taken more than 35 days after vaccination. The TCR sequence derives from a middle-aged man who received an inactivated influenza vaccine. CDR3 region: CASSPRRGGQYNEQFF. The DNA for the CDR3 is TGTGCCAGCAGCCCTAGACGGGGGGGGCAATACAATGAGCAGTTCTTC. The full variable domain, in which reference TRBV7-2 and TRBJ2-1 provide the parts outside the CDR3, is GAGVSQSPSNKVTEKGKDVELRCDPISGHTALYWYRQSLGQGLEFLIYFQGNSAPDKSGLPSDRFSAERTGGSVSTLTIQRTQQEDSAVYLCASSPRRGGQYNEQFFGPGTRLTVL.